The entry that follows covers one T cell receptor (beta chain) sequence. These data come from a study of beta chain features in type 1 diabetes. In the study overall: Patients and healthy donors were similar in age, gender and cell yields.

cDNA synthesis used the whole RNA isolate, giving expressed TCRB sequences. The study sequenced naive, central memory and regulatory T cell samples to an average of roughly 4 million reads. TCRdb keeps only in-frame clones here, not all; method: immunoSEQ multiplex PCR. The sample includes 350,000 or so clones, around a fifth of them seen just once. The length of the CDR3 is 13 residues. The V and J ends lost 0 bases and 4 bases respectively, with 9 bases between them. The germline CDR1 and CDR2 sequences are GTSNPN and SVGIG (reference sequence). This receptor was taken from a woman aged 18 to 35 in good health. The chain is built from TRBV30 and TRBJ1-2, with D unresolved. The specimen was naive CD4+ T cells from blood. In nucleotides, the CDR3 is TGTGCCTGGAGTGTACAAGATCTCTATGGCTACACCTTC. This codes for CAWSVQDLYGYTF.